A selection of T cell receptor beta chains follows, all from one sample in a study of human T cells and chemical hapten exposure. TCRdb re-analysed the RACE reads in MiXCR, keeping a single row per CDR3 protein. The sample holds 80,000 to 100,000 distinct CDR3 sequences, about 9.6% seen once. This specimen was whole blood, taken in connection with sensitization to the hapten diphenylcyclopropenone (DPC). The origin of the receptors is a middle-aged woman with alopecia areata. Some clones in this sample may be carry-over from other donors' samples. Both conserved end residues are part of each CDR3. The order of the fields is clone size, D gene, J gene, V gene, CDR3 protein, CDR3 DNA. A D gene is named only where the DNA matches it firmly. The size of a clone is reported for some rows only, either as once, few or many, or as a class for expanded clones.

>few|TRBD2|TRBJ2-1|TRBV10-3
CAISLAGEGNEQFF
TGTGCCATCAGCCTAGCGGGAGAGGGGAATGAGCAGTTCTTC
>many|NA|TRBJ2-2|TRBV7-2
CASSLIPTNTGELFF
TGTGCCAGCAGCCTTATACCCACGAACACCGGGGAGCTGTTTTTT
>NA|NA|TRBJ2-3|TRBV6-5
CASSYSSGTDTQYF
TGTGCCAGCAGTTACTCGAGCGGCACAGATACGCAGTATTTT
>few|NA|TRBJ2-7|TRBV18
CASSPSEGEQYF
TGTGCCAGCTCACCCTCCGAAGGCGAGCAGTACTTC
>NA|TRBD2|TRBJ2-2|TRBV28
CASSSRLAGAGELFF
TGTGCCAGCAGTTCCCGACTAGCGGGAGCTGGGGAGCTGTTTTTT
>many|NA|TRBJ2-1|TRBV29-1
CSVDPGWLQFF
TGCAGCGTTGACCCCGGCTGGTTGCAGTTCTTC
>many|NA|TRBJ2-5|TRBV7-6
CASSFDRRETQYF
TGTGCCAGCAGCTTTGACCGGCGGGAGACCCAGTACTTC
>NA|TRBD1|TRBJ1-2|TRBV6-5
CASSYGTGGSGYTF
TGTGCCAGCAGTTACGGGACAGGGGGCTCTGGCTACACCTTC
>NA|NA|TRBJ2-2|TRBV30
CAYPPREYTGELFF
TGTGCCTACCCACCGAGGGAATACACCGGGGAGCTGTTTTTT
>many|NA|TRBJ2-3|TRBV29-1
CSVRGQGRGTQYF
TGCAGCGTCCGGGGCCAGGGGAGAGGTACGCAGTATTTT
>NA|TRBD1|TRBJ2-3|TRBV28
CASRLTGQGTDTQYF
TGTGCCAGCAGGCTTACGGGACAGGGGACAGATACGCAGTATTTT
>few|TRBD1|TRBJ2-1|TRBV7-2
CASSPILRQGANEQFF
TGTGCCAGCAGCCCCATACTCCGACAGGGGGCGAATGAGCAGTTCTTC
>NA|TRBD1|TRBJ1-1|TRBV6-6
CASRGPGQGQGMNTEAFF
TGTGCCAGCAGGGGACCGGGACAGGGACAGGGGATGAACACTGAAGCTTTCTTT
>many|NA|TRBJ2-2|TRBV7-9
CASSHSLAGELFF
TGTGCCAGCAGCCATTCGCTCGCCGGGGAGCTGTTTTTT
>few|NA|TRBJ1-5|TRBV19
CASMNPGDPRPQHF
TGTGCCAGTATGAATCCGGGGGACCCTCGGCCCCAGCATTTT
>many|TRBD1|TRBJ1-5|TRBV18
CASSPNRGHRQPQHF
TGTGCCAGCTCACCCAACAGGGGGCATCGTCAGCCCCAGCATTTT
>many|NA|TRBJ2-6|TRBV12-3/TRBV12-4
CASITTGVSGANVLTF
TGTGCCAGCATTACGACCGGGGTCTCTGGGGCCAACGTCCTGACTTTC
>few|NA|TRBJ2-3|TRBV28
CASRPAPTGIADTQYF
TGTGCCAGCAGACCCGCCCCTACAGGGATCGCAGATACGCAGTATTTT
>many|NA|TRBJ2-2|TRBV6-4
CASSDENTGELFF
TGTGCCAGCAGTGACGAGAACACCGGGGAGCTGTTTTTT
>NA|NA|TRBJ2-4|TRBV5-8
CASSQERVSLAKNIQYF
TGTGCCAGCAGCCAAGAGAGGGTCAGTTTAGCCAAAAACATTCAGTACTTC
>NA|TRBD1|TRBJ1-2|TRBV5-5
CASSLSGQGSYGYTF
TGTGCCAGCAGCTTGTCGGGACAGGGGTCCTATGGCTACACCTTC
>many|NA|TRBJ2-7|TRBV6-2/TRBV6-3
CASSPSAVRVEQYF
TGTGCCAGCAGTCCTAGCGCCGTGAGGGTCGAGCAGTACTTC
>many|NA|TRBJ2-2|TRBV2
CASSVQAGTGELFF
TGTGCCAGCAGTGTTCAGGCGGGCACCGGGGAGCTGTTTTTT
>few|TRBD2|TRBJ2-7|TRBV28
CASSPRLAGIRTRKYEQYF
TGTGCCAGCAGTCCCCGACTAGCAGGAATACGGACTAGGAAATACGAGCAGTACTTC
>few|TRBD1|TRBJ2-7|TRBV28
CASTPPRGKISGTSYEQYF
TGTGCCAGCACCCCCCCCAGGGGGAAGATCAGCGGCACGTCCTACGAGCAGTACTTC
>few|NA|TRBJ2-3|TRBV6-2/TRBV6-3
CASREDLTDTQYF
TGTGCCAGCAGGGAGGACCTCACAGATACGCAGTATTTT
>few|NA|TRBJ2-1|TRBV11-3
CASSPRTAYNEQFF
TGTGCCAGCAGCCCGAGGACTGCCTACAATGAGCAGTTCTTC
>many|NA|TRBJ2-1|TRBV3-1
CASSQGNEQFF
TGTGCCAGCAGCCAGGGGAATGAGCAGTTCTTC
>many|TRBD1|TRBJ2-2|TRBV9
CASSAGGGTGELFF
TGTGCCAGCAGCGCAGGGGGTGGTACCGGGGAGCTGTTTTTT
>NA|NA|TRBJ1-2|TRBV6-2/TRBV6-3
CASSPFGRNYGYTF
TGTGCCAGCAGTCCCTTCGGACGGAACTATGGCTACACCTTC
>many|NA|TRBJ1-1|TRBV5-1
CASSFKDPNTEAFF
TGCGCCAGCAGCTTTAAGGATCCGAACACTGAAGCTTTCTTT
>NA|NA|TRBJ1-1|TRBV7-9
CASSLGDGLEAFF
TGTGCCAGCAGCCTGGGGGATGGCCTTGAAGCTTTCTTT
>many|NA|TRBJ1-3|TRBV28
CASSLDGVGNTIYF
TGTGCCAGCAGTTTGGACGGGGTCGGAAACACCATATATTTT
>NA|NA|TRBJ2-7|TRBV28
CASSSFVVWYEQYF
TGTGCCAGCAGCTCTTTCGTCGTCTGGTACGAGCAGTACTTC
>many|TRBD2|TRBJ2-4|TRBV7-8
CASGDPGLISRNIQYF
TGTGCCAGCGGAGACCCGGGACTAATTTCTCGAAACATTCAGTACTTC
>NA|NA|TRBJ2-3|TRBV4-3
CASSPLGTSDTQYF
TGCGCCAGCAGCCCACTCGGGACTTCAGATACGCAGTATTTT
>NA|NA|TRBJ2-4|TRBV20-1
CSAQPGGLSDIQYF
TGCAGTGCCCAGCCGGGGGGCCTCTCGGACATTCAGTACTTC
>many|NA|TRBJ2-4|TRBV7-9
CASEERAIQYF
TGTGCCAGCGAAGAGAGAGCCATTCAGTACTTC
>few|TRBD1|TRBJ1-1|TRBV7-9
CASSLLGTGGTEAFF
TGTGCCAGCAGCTTACTTGGGACAGGAGGGACTGAAGCTTTCTTT
>many|NA|TRBJ1-2|TRBV10-3
CAIRDDGRTNYGYTF
TGTGCCATCAGGGATGACGGCCGTACTAACTATGGCTACACCTTC
>NA|NA|TRBJ2-7|TRBV28
CASSLGGGGSSSYEQYF
TGTGCCAGCAGTTTAGGGGGCGGTGGGTCTAGCTCCTACGAGCAGTACTTC
>few|TRBD1|TRBJ2-5|TRBV7-9
CASSLATGFETQYF
TGTGCCAGCAGCTTAGCGACAGGGTTTGAGACCCAGTACTTC
>few|NA|TRBJ2-7|TRBV5-6
CASSLVNRNEQYF
TGTGCCAGCAGCTTGGTCAATAGAAACGAGCAGTACTTC
>few|NA|TRBJ1-6|TRBV28
CASSPAGNQGLPLHF
TGTGCCAGCAGTCCCGCGGGAAATCAGGGGCTACCCCTCCACTTT
>few|TRBD2|TRBJ2-4|TRBV7-9
CASSLDPLAGDGKNIQYF
TGTGCCAGCAGCTTAGATCCGCTAGCGGGAGATGGCAAAAACATTCAGTACTTC